This T cell receptor beta chain was recorded in a study of cytomegalovirus exposure and HLA in healthy donors. PCR primers comprised 60 Vbeta and 13 Jbeta primers. Assay: immunoSEQ multiplex PCR; the TCRdb copy retains only in-frame clones and omits some. This sample carries around 130,000 clones, approximately 76% of them seen once, and the ten largest clones take 1.5% to 2%. The V gene's germline CDR1 is MDHEN and CDR2 SYDVKM. The CDR3 extends over 17 amino acids. The material sequenced was PBMCs. The chain has TRBV28 and TRBJ2-5, with 11 bases that match TRBD2. The J call may be incorrect, as the DNA end agrees better with TRBJ2-7. This sequence originates from a man between 35 and 55 years old in good health and CMV-seronegative. The CDR3 DNA reads as TGTGCCAGCGCCTTGGGCCTTACTAGCGGGAGTTCTAACGAGCAGTACTTC. Amino acids: CASALGLTSGSSNEQYF.